Listed here are 21 T cell receptor beta chains from one sample, sequenced in a study of T cells in Graves' hyperthyroidism and ophthalmopathy. RNA transcripts yielded amplified TCR beta CDR3 regions. The primer set for the first-round RT-PCR of the TCR CDR3 was HTBI. From the multiplex PCR reads, TCRdb called clonotypes with MiXCR, one entry per CDR3 protein. The sample holds about 720,000 distinct CDR3 sequences, 15% to 20% seen once. The source material was blood. These receptors all come from a woman aged 50 to 60 with Graves' hyperthyroidism that later progressed to Graves' ophthalmopathy.

This clonotype was observed many times. The CDR3 coding sequence is TGTGCCAGCTCACCAGGAGGGACGGGGATTAACTATGGCTACACCTTC. The encoded protein is CASSPGGTGINYGYTF. The chain is built from TRBV18 and TRBJ1-2, with D tentatively TRBD1 (5 bases). Between the trimmed V and J ends, which lost 2 bases and 1 base, there was a span of 14 bases. CDR3 size: 16 residues. CDR1 and CDR2 from the germline V gene are KGHSH and LQKENI.

In this sample, this clonotype turned up many times. This chain joins TRBV7-2 and TRBJ2-7; D call uncertain. Germline V gene sequence: CDR1 SGHTA, CDR2 FQGNSA. The CDR3 is 17 amino acids. V dropped 0 bases and J dropped 2 bases, with 17 bases sitting between them. CDR3: CASSLAHSSGSPYEQYF. Written as DNA, the CDR3 is TGTGCCAGCAGCTTAGCGCACTCGTCAGGCTCCCCCTACGAGCAGTACTTC.

Ten or more counts support this clonotype. The chain couples TRBV12-3 or TRBV12-4 to TRBJ1-2; 7 bases are a match to TRBD1. Trimming cost V 2 bases and J 4 bases; bases outside gene matches: 4. This CDR3 has 14 residues. The CDR3 is CASSLQGGVYGYTF. In DNA, the CDR3 is TGTGCCAGCAGTTTACAGGGGGGCGTCTATGGCTACACCTTC.

This clonotype came up many times. CDR3 protein: CASSWTGDTGELFF. The CDR3 DNA is TGTGCCAGCAGTTGGACAGGGGACACCGGGGAGCTGTTTTTT. The chain is built from TRBV12-3 or TRBV12-4 and TRBJ2-2; 9 bases line up with TRBD1. V was pared by 4 bases and J by 3 bases, with 0 bases of the junction left unmatched. The CDR3 spans 14 residues.

This clonotype came up a few times. The V and J genes are TRBV9 and TRBJ2-3; 8 bases are a match to TRBD1. The CDR3 has 15 residues. Per the germline V gene, CDR1 is SGDLS and CDR2 is YYNGEE. J lost 5 bases, V lost 0 bases, and 5 bases had no gene match. The CDR3 region has the DNA TGTGCCAGCAGCGTAGCTCGAACAGGGGGAGATACGCAGTATTTT. Amino acid sequence: CASSVARTGGDTQYF.

V usage is TRBV19 and J usage is TRBJ1-2; D gene ambiguous. This CDR3 comprises 13 residues. V gave up 2 bases and J gave up 4 bases, with 8 bases separating them. Germline assignment: CDR1 LNHDA and CDR2 SQIVND (reference sequence). The CDR3 protein is CASSISDCYGYTF. The CDR3 coding sequence is TGTGCCAGTAGTATATCCGATTGCTATGGCTACACCTTC.

This clonotype was recorded many times. This chain uses TRBV7-9 with TRBJ1-2, with D tentatively TRBD1 (6 bases). CDR3 size: 14 residues. V lost 5 bases, J lost 4 bases, and 14 bases lay in between. Germline V CDR1 and CDR2: SEHNR, FQNEAQ (reference sequence). The CDR3 reads CASSEGTGIYGYTF. The DNA of the CDR3 is TGTGCCAGCAGCGAAGGCACAGGGATCTATGGCTACACCTTC.

The chain recombines TRBV7-9 with TRBJ2-3; tentative D call: TRBD2 (6 bases). The CDR3 extends over 17 amino acids. V was cut by 6 bases and J by 0 bases, with 19 bases left in between. Germline CDR1 is SEHNR and CDR2 is FQNEAQ (reference sequence). CDR3 residues: CASRLKLADASTDTQYF. The CDR3 nucleotides read TGTGCCAGCAGGCTTAAATTAGCGGATGCTAGCACAGATACGCAGTATTTT.

J is TRBJ2-7 and V is TRBV6-1; TRBD1 matches at 7 bases. Germline values: CDR1 MNHNS, CDR2 SASEGT. With V trimmed by 3 bases and J by 0 bases, 8 bases remained unmatched. The length of the CDR3 is 16 residues. The CDR3 here is CASSDRPGQASYEQYF. The CDR3 nucleotides are TGTGCCAGCAGTGATCGGCCAGGACAGGCCTCCTACGAGCAGTACTTC.

The chain combines TRBV5-4 with TRBJ2-3; D is possibly TRBD1 (6 bases). V was trimmed by 6 bases and J by 4 bases, leaving 15 bases between them. CDR3 length: 14 residues. CDR1 SGHNT and CDR2 YYREEE come from the germline V gene (reference sequence). The CDR3 sequence: CASTQRRGSDTQYF. CDR3 bases: TGTGCCAGCACCCAGCGCAGGGGCTCAGATACGCAGTATTTT.

This clonotype showed up many times. The J gene is TRBJ2-5, the V gene TRBV10-3; the match to TRBD1 covers 12 bases. Trimming cost V 6 bases and J 7 bases; bases outside gene matches: 12. The CDR3 extends over 16 amino acids. Germline V CDR1 and CDR2: ENHRY, SYGVKD. CDR3 in DNA: TGTGCCATCAGCGGGGACCGGGACAGGGGGCGCGGGACCCAGTACTTC. This sequence encodes CAISGDRDRGRGTQYF.

This clonotype was counted many times. The V gene is TRBV2, the J gene TRBJ1-2; 8 bases are a match to TRBD1. The CDR3 has 15 residues. Germline CDR1 is SNHLY and CDR2 is FYNNEI. V shed 6 bases and J 8 bases; nucleotides not matched to a gene: 14. The CDR3 reads CASRGQGENYYGYTF. The CDR3 DNA reads TGTGCCAGCAGAGGACAGGGAGAAAACTATTACGGCTACACCTTC.

This clonotype was seen at least ten times. The chain uses TRBV24-1 and TRBJ2-1, with 10 bases lining up with TRBD2. This CDR3 is built from 16 residues. Germline values: CDR1 KGHDR, CDR2 SFDVKD. Losses at the gene ends were 0 bases for V and 6 bases for J; bases not matched to a gene: 4. The CDR3 loop is CATSDLRASGGNEQFF. The CDR3, as DNA: TGTGCCACCAGTGATTTGCGAGCTAGCGGGGGCAATGAGCAGTTCTTC.

This clonotype has at least ten counts. This rearrangement joins TRBV11-2 to TRBJ2-1; 7 positions agree with TRBD2. Looked up from germline, CDR1 is SGHAT and CDR2 is FQNNGV. The CDR3 has 15 amino acids. The ends lost 5 bases at V and 9 bases at J; junction bases unmatched: 13. CDR3 sequence reads: CASSIPGRAGFEQFF. CDR3 nucleotides: TGTGCCAGCAGCATCCCGGGGCGAGCGGGGTTTGAGCAGTTCTTC.

This chain uses TRBV2 with TRBJ2-7; no definite D call. The germline V gene has CDR1 SNHLY and CDR2 FYNNEI. V lost 1 base and J lost 3, with 10 bases in between. CDR3 length: 14 residues. CDR3 DNA sequence: TGTGCCAGCAGTGAAGTAGCCGATAGCTACGAGCAGTACTTC. The encoded protein is CASSEVADSYEQYF.

This clonotype was observed once. V is TRBV10-3 and J is TRBJ1-1; 7 bases agree with TRBD1. V lost 2 bases, J lost 0 bases, and 9 bases stayed unmatched. The germline V gene encodes CDR1 ENHRY and CDR2 SYGVKD. This CDR3 has 17 amino acids. CDR3 amino acids: CAISEGGDRVMNTEAFF. Here the CDR3 DNA reads TGTGCCATCAGTGAGGGGGGGGACAGAGTTATGAACACTGAAGCTTTCTTT.

The rearrangement joins TRBV6-1 to TRBJ1-4; TRBD1 matches 9 bases. The germline V gene encodes CDR1 MNHNS and CDR2 SASEGT. V lost 5 bases to trimming and J lost 0 bases; unmatched junction nucleotides: 7. The CDR3 is made up of 17 amino acids. In nucleotides, the CDR3 is TGTGCCAGCAGTACAGGACAGGGGTACCCAACTAATGAAAAACTGTTTTTT. Residues: CASSTGQGYPTNEKLFF.

The gene calls are TRBV19 and TRBJ1-6; D unclear. Germline V gene data show CDR1 as LNHDA and CDR2 as SQIVND (reference sequence). This CDR3 spans 16 amino acids. Trimming left V 6 bases short and J 0 bases short, with 12 bases between. CDR3 residues: CASRDYKSSYNSPLHF. The CDR3 DNA reads as TGTGCCAGTAGGGATTACAAGAGCTCCTATAATTCACCCCTCCACTTT.

This clonotype appeared many times. The V call is TRBV12-3 or TRBV12-4, the J call TRBJ1-2; 9 bases are a match to TRBD1. Trimming at V came to 6 bases and at J to 4 bases, leaving 6 bases not matched to a gene. The CDR3 sequence is 14 residues long. Written as DNA, the CDR3 is TGTGCCAGCAGGGAAACAGGGGGCACCTATGGCTACACCTTC. Amino acids: CASRETGGTYGYTF.

This clonotype was seen ten or more times. V gene TRBV7-2 combines with J gene TRBJ1-5, with no clear D. Trimming stripped 1 base from V and 3 bases from J, with 10 bases between. This CDR3 comprises 15 residues. CDR1 SGHTA and CDR2 FQGNSA come from the germline V gene. For the CDR3, the DNA is TGTGCCAGCAGCTTAGTCACCGGCGCCAATCAGCCCCAGCATTTT. It yields the protein CASSLVTGANQPQHF.

The genes are TRBV6-2 or TRBV6-3 and TRBJ1-5; 8 bases align to TRBD1. The CDR3 has 12 residues. Germline V gene data show CDR1 as MNHEY and CDR2 as SVGEGT. Losses at the gene ends were 11 bases for V and 9 bases for J; bases not matched to a gene: 9. The CDR3, as DNA: TGTGCCGGCGGGACAGGAGTTTCGCCCCAGCATTTT. Translated, it gives CAGGTGVSPQHF.